This T cell receptor (beta chain) was observed in a study of cytomegalovirus exposure and HLA in healthy donors. Clones were read by immunoSEQ multiplex PCR, and TCRdb kept only the in-frame ones, dropping some. The sample consists of 80,000 to 100,000 clones, approximately 88% of them appearing once. This CDR3 spans 14 amino acids. Germline loops: CDR1 SGDLS, CDR2 YYNGEE. Trimming stripped 3 bases from V and 1 base from J, with 8 bases between. This sequence was found in a woman aged 25-40 years in good health and CMV-seronegative. Source material: PBMCs. The chain is built from TRBV9 and TRBJ2-1; the D gene is possibly TRBD1 (6 bases). CDR3 sequence reads: CASSGGQSYNEQFF. The CDR3 nucleotides are TGTGCCAGCAGCGGTGGACAGTCCTACAATGAGCAGTTCTTC.